The 5 T cell receptor beta chains below all came from one sample that was sequenced in a study of T cell changes during pregnancy in multiple sclerosis (dated by TCRdb to between 2018 and 2021). Library method: the immunoSEQ multiplex PCR assay. Here the immuneACCESS table is served through TCRdb, limited to in-frame sequences with V and J called. Missing clones are a known gap in these copies; in checked studies unresolved V genes cover under half, and the rest lacks a known reason. Present in this sample are more than 80,000 clones, more than 90% of which were seen just once. Together, the top ten hold roughly 1.2% of the sample. Sample: peripheral blood, taken in the second trimester of pregnancy. The receptors come from a female donor with multiple sclerosis, enrolled in a pregnancy study.

This chain uses TRBV10-3 with TRBJ2-1; 8 nucleotides match TRBD2. Germline V gene sequence: CDR1 ENHRY, CDR2 SYGVKD. The CDR3 spans 16 residues. V shed 2 bases and J 1 base; nucleotides not matched to a gene: 4. The CDR3 here is CAISEQLAESYNEQFF. Written as DNA, the CDR3 is TGTGCCATCAGTGAGCAACTAGCGGAATCCTACAATGAGCAGTTCTTC.

The CDR3 loop is CASSPYGQGARAHF. The DNA of the CDR3 is TGTGCCAGCAGTCCCTATGGACAGGGGGCCCGTGCGCATTTT. This rearrangement joins TRBV2 to TRBJ1-5; 11 bases match TRBD1. Unmatched junction bases numbered 12, after V lost 5 bases and J lost 15 bases. The CDR3 is 14 amino acids. Germline loops: CDR1 SNHLY, CDR2 FYNNEI.

V gene TRBV30 combines with J gene TRBJ2-1, with 14 bases identical to TRBD2. The length of the CDR3 is 19 residues. Germline CDR1 is GTSNPN and CDR2 is SVGIG (reference sequence). V trimming: 1 base; J trimming: 0 bases; junction bases outside the gene matches: 8. CDR3 residues: CAWSGTGTSGRSSYNEQFF. CDR3 in DNA: TGTGCCTGGAGTGGAACCGGGACTAGCGGGAGAAGCTCCTACAATGAGCAGTTCTTC.

V gene TRBV5-8 combines with J gene TRBJ2-7; 8 bases align to TRBD1. CDR1 and CDR2 from the germline V gene are SGHTS and YDEGEE. CDR3 length equals 15 residues. V shed 2 bases, J shed 7 bases, and the junction held 11 bases outside the gene matches. In DNA form, the CDR3 reads TGTGCCAGCAGCTTACGGGGCAGGGGGCAGGGTGAGCAGTACTTC. Encoded protein: CASSLRGRGQGEQYF.

The J gene is TRBJ2-1, the V gene TRBV5-1; D possibly corresponds to TRBD2 (7 bases). The CDR3 is made up of 16 amino acids. Germline CDR1 SGHRS, CDR2 YFSETQ. Trimming took 3 bases from V and 9 from J, leaving 22 bases between them. CDR3 sequence: CASSSGRGGAGGEQFF. CDR3 DNA: TGCGCCAGCAGCTCGGGTAGGGGGGGGGCCGGCGGTGAGCAGTTCTTC.